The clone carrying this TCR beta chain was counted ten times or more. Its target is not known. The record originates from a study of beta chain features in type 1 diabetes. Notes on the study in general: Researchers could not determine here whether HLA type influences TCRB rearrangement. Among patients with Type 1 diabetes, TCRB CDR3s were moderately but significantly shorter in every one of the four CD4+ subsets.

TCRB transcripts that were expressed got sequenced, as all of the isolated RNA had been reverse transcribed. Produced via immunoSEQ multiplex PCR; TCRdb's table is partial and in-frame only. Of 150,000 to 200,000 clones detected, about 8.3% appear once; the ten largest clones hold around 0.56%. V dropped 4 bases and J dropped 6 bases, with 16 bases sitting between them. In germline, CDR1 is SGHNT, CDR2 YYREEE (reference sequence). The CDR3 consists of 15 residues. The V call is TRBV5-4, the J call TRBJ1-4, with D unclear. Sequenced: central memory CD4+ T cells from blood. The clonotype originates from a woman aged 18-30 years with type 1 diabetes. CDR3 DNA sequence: TGTGCCAGCAGCCCGTCTTCGGGGTATGATGAAAAACTGTTTTTT. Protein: CASSPSSGYDEKLFF.